This is a list of T cell receptor beta chains from one sample in a study of T cell changes during pregnancy in multiple sclerosis. Produced via immunoSEQ multiplex PCR; TCRdb's table is partial and in-frame only. The table includes about 77,000 clones, around 93% detected once. The specimen was peripheral blood, collected after pregnancy. All receptors come from a female donor in good health, enrolled as a control in a pregnancy study. CDR3s include the opening cysteine and the closing phenylalanine or tryptophan. A D gene is named only where the DNA matches it firmly. The listing skips clone size in some rows; elsewhere it reads once, few, many or a size class.

J gene	clone size	V gene	D gene	CDR3 protein	CDR3 DNA
TRBJ2-1	.	TRBV9	.	CASSERLIYDNEQFF	TGTGCCAGCAGCGAACGACTCATCTACGACAATGAGCAGTTCTTC
TRBJ1-4	.	TRBV6-6	TRBD1	CASWTGLNEKLFF	TGTGCCAGCTGGACAGGGCTTAATGAAAAACTGTTTTTT
TRBJ2-7	.	TRBV28	.	CASSFSSYEQYF	TGTGCCAGCAGTTTTAGCTCCTACGAGCAGTACTTC
TRBJ1-2	once	TRBV4-1	.	CASSQVAGYSGYTF	TGCGCCAGCAGCCAAGTGGCAGGGTATAGTGGCTACACCTTC
TRBJ2-1	.	TRBV14	.	CASSHPWGTAGVYEQFF	TGTGCCAGCAGCCACCCTTGGGGGACAGCGGGAGTATACGAACAGTTCTTC
TRBJ2-7	.	TRBV5-5	TRBD1	CASSPGQETNEQYF	TGTGCCAGCAGCCCCGGACAGGAAACCAACGAGCAGTACTTC
TRBJ2-3	.	TRBV19	TRBD2	CASSLTSGGMADTQYF	TGTGCCAGTAGTCTAACTAGCGGTGGTATGGCAGATACGCAGTATTTT
TRBJ1-5	.	TRBV7-9	.	CASSLSAGTGDQPQHF	TGTGCCAGCAGCTTATCGGCGGGGACGGGTGATCAGCCCCAGCATTTT
TRBJ2-7	.	TRBV5-1	TRBD2	CASSLRTSGYEQYF	TGCGCCAGCAGCTTGAGGACTAGCGGGTACGAGCAGTACTTC
TRBJ2-3	.	TRBV19	.	CASSTQWATDTQYF	TGTGCCAGTAGTACCCAGTGGGCCACAGATACGCAGTATTTT
TRBJ1-1	.	TRBV11-1	TRBD1	CASSPRTGEEAFF	TGTGCCAGCAGCCCCAGGACAGGGGAGGAAGCTTTCTTT
TRBJ2-5	.	TRBV28	TRBD1	CASSSGDRAFETQYF	TGTGCCAGCAGTTCTGGGGACAGGGCCTTCGAGACCCAGTACTTC
TRBJ1-5	.	TRBV19	TRBD1	CASSIRDRDQPQHF	TGTGCCAGTAGTATTAGGGACAGGGACCAGCCCCAGCATTTT
TRBJ2-3	.	TRBV6-4	TRBD1	CATSSGGGTDTQYF	TGTGCCACTAGCTCAGGGGGCGGCACAGATACGCAGTATTTT
TRBJ1-2	.	TRBV19	.	CASSIAAGDYGYTF	TGTGCCAGTAGTATTGCGGCAGGGGACTATGGCTACACCTTC
TRBJ2-7	.	TRBV11-2	.	CASSSQHEQYF	TGTGCCAGCAGCTCACAGCACGAGCAGTACTTC
TRBJ2-3	.	TRBV27	TRBD1	CASSPWTGITDTQYF	TGTGCCAGTTCCCCATGGACAGGAATCACAGATACGCAGTATTTT
TRBJ2-5	.	TRBV2	TRBD2	CASPAPLAGGQETQYF	TGTGCCAGCCCGGCCCCACTAGCGGGGGGTCAAGAGACCCAGTACTTC
TRBJ2-2	.	TRBV6-5	.	CASRTTGGLTGELFF	TGTGCCAGCAGGACAACCGGGGGGCTAACCGGGGAGCTGTTTTTT
TRBJ1-2	.	TRBV4-1	.	CASSQEAGALGYGYTF	TGCGCCAGCAGCCAAGAGGCGGGGGCGCTGGGCTATGGCTACACCTTC
TRBJ2-5	.	TRBV4-2	TRBD2	CASSHRPLAAGGQETQYF	TGTGCCAGCAGCCACCGCCCCTTAGCAGCGGGGGGCCAAGAGACCCAGTACTTC
TRBJ1-1	once	TRBV7-9	TRBD1	CASSLGTENTEAFF	TGTGCCAGCAGCTTGGGGACAGAGAACACTGAAGCTTTCTTT
TRBJ2-7	.	TRBV28	.	CASTGVWVNPSGEQYF	TGTGCCAGCACCGGGGTCTGGGTCAATCCGTCTGGAGAGCAGTACTTC
TRBJ2-5	.	TRBV5-6	.	CASSLLVSEETQYF	TGTGCCAGCAGCTTACTGGTTTCGGAGGAGACCCAGTACTTC
TRBJ2-7	.	TRBV29-1	.	CSVLRGAYEQYF	TGCAGCGTTCTCAGGGGGGCATACGAGCAGTACTTC
TRBJ2-1	.	TRBV4-3	.	CASSQDWAGWHNEQFF	TGCGCCAGCAGCCAAGATTGGGCGGGATGGCACAATGAGCAGTTCTTC
TRBJ2-7	once	TRBV30	TRBD1	CAWSGGVRGSYEQYF	TGTGCCTGGAGTGGAGGCGTCAGGGGGTCTTACGAGCAGTACTTC
TRBJ2-7	.	TRBV7-2	.	CASSLAGGNEQYF	TGTGCCAGCAGCTTAGCGGGAGGCAACGAGCAGTACTTC
TRBJ2-3	.	TRBV27	TRBD1	CASSLRQGGTMSADTQYF	TGTGCCAGCAGTCTACGACAGGGGGGGACTATGTCGGCAGATACGCAGTATTTT
TRBJ2-7	once	TRBV21-1	.	CASSKVGRGDRGHEQYF	TGTGCCAGCAGCAAAGTAGGGAGGGGGGACAGGGGCCACGAGCAGTACTTC
TRBJ1-2	.	TRBV18	.	CASSQGGAIYGYTF	TGTGCCAGCTCACAGGGAGGGGCGATCTATGGCTACACCTTC
TRBJ1-3	.	TRBV30	.	CAWSVSGGSGNTIYF	TGTGCCTGGAGTGTGTCGGGGGGCTCTGGAAACACCATATATTTT
TRBJ1-3	.	TRBV28	.	CASRTRVRGNTIYF	TGTGCCAGCAGGACCCGGGTTCGGGGAAACACCATATATTTT